The rows below give T cell receptor beta chains drawn from one sample of a study of blood T cell repertoires in COVID-19. Libraries were prepared by immunoSEQ multiplex PCR; TCRdb keeps only in-frame clonotypes and omits some of them. The sample yields roughly 200,000 clones, 65% to 90% seen once. Material: PBMCs or T cells enriched from blood (not recorded which). The receptors shown here come from a woman aged 30 to 39 who had been exposed to COVID-19. The CDR3 runs from the conserved cysteine through the conserved F or W. D genes are given only for firm matches. Clone size is shown for a subset of rows, as once, few, many or a class of expanded clone.

d_call | j_call | clone_size | v_call | cdr3_aa | cdr3_nt
NA | TRBJ2-1 | NA | TRBV6-2/TRBV6-3 | CASSYSLDSITYNEQFF | TGTGCCAGCAGTTACTCCCTAGACAGCATAACCTACAATGAGCAGTTCTTC
NA | TRBJ1-2 | NA | TRBV28 | CASSFTGIYGYTF | TGTGCCAGCAGTTTCACGGGGATCTATGGCTACACCTTC
NA | TRBJ2-7 | NA | TRBV30 | CAWSRRHSYEQYF | TGTGCCTGGTCGAGGCGGCACTCCTACGAGCAGTACTTC
NA | TRBJ1-1 | NA | TRBV27 | CASSLGPMTTEAFF | TGTGCCAGCAGTTTGGGTCCGATGACTACTGAAGCTTTCTTT
NA | TRBJ2-1 | NA | TRBV5-8 | CASSVTTGISYNEQFF | TGTGCCAGCAGCGTCACAACCGGGATCAGTTACAATGAGCAGTTCTTC
TRBD1 | TRBJ1-5 | once | TRBV30 | CAWSRTGGPQPQHF | TGTGCCTGGAGCCGGACAGGGGGCCCGCAGCCCCAGCATTTT
TRBD1 | TRBJ1-5 | NA | TRBV6-6 | CASRVEGAGNQPQHF | TGTGCCAGCAGGGTAGAGGGGGCGGGCAATCAGCCCCAGCATTTT
TRBD1 | TRBJ1-2 | few | TRBV11-2 | CASSSLQGNYGYTF | TGTGCCAGCAGCTCCCTACAGGGGAACTATGGCTACACCTTC
NA | TRBJ2-7 | NA | TRBV19 | CATAAGLDYEQYF | TGTGCCACCGCTGCAGGGTTGGACTACGAGCAGTACTTC
NA | TRBJ2-1 | NA | TRBV11-2 | CASSFPGEQFF | TGTGCCAGCAGCTTCCCGGGTGAGCAGTTCTTC
NA | TRBJ1-1 | NA | TRBV30 | CAWEQGGEVNTEAFF | TGTGCCTGGGAACAAGGGGGGGAGGTCAACACTGAAGCTTTCTTT
TRBD1 | TRBJ2-7 | NA | TRBV30 | CAWTWGTGAYEQYF | TGTGCCTGGACCTGGGGGACAGGGGCCTACGAGCAGTACTTC
TRBD2 | TRBJ2-3 | NA | TRBV2 | CASSVRGVSGGTTSTDTQYF | TGTGCCAGCAGTGTCCGCGGGGTTAGCGGGGGGACGACAAGCACAGATACGCAGTATTTT
TRBD2 | TRBJ2-7 | NA | TRBV4-2 | CASSQDDGDYPYEQYF | TGTGCCAGCAGCCAAGATGACGGGGACTACCCCTACGAGCAGTACTTC
TRBD1 | TRBJ2-7 | NA | TRBV11-3 | CASSSPSTGGGYEQYF | TGTGCCAGCAGCTCCCCCTCAACAGGGGGCGGGTACGAGCAGTACTTC
NA | TRBJ2-2 | once | TRBV10-3 | CAIRGTALTGELFF | TGTGCCATCAGGGGGACTGCCCTGACCGGGGAGCTGTTTTTT
TRBD1 | TRBJ1-1 | NA | TRBV5-1 | CASSLGGTVLSYTEAFF | TGCGCCAGCAGCTTGGGCGGGACAGTACTGAGTTACACTGAAGCTTTCTTT
TRBD1 | TRBJ2-6 | NA | TRBV7-3 | CASSLTDRGKSGANVLTF | TGTGCCAGCAGCTTAACCGACAGGGGGAAGTCTGGGGCCAACGTCCTGACTTTC
TRBD1 | TRBJ2-1 | NA | TRBV12-3/TRBV12-4 | CASSDRVAEQFF | TGTGCCAGCAGTGACAGGGTGGCTGAGCAGTTCTTC
TRBD1 | TRBJ2-5 | NA | TRBV5-6 | CASSLVQGVETQYF | TGTGCCAGCAGCTTGGTGCAGGGGGTCGAGACCCAGTACTTC
TRBD1 | TRBJ2-1 | NA | TRBV24-1 | CATARHAGQGDNEQFF | TGTGCCACCGCCCGCCACGCGGGACAGGGTGACAATGAGCAGTTCTTC
TRBD1 | TRBJ2-1 | NA | TRBV7-3 | CASSFTGGYNEQFF | TGTGCCAGCAGCTTCACAGGGGGCTACAATGAGCAGTTCTTC
NA | TRBJ2-7 | NA | TRBV6-5 | CASSHSHEQYF | TGTGCCAGCAGCCACTCCCACGAGCAGTACTTC
TRBD1 | TRBJ1-1 | NA | TRBV2 | CASRNFVGQGQGAFF | TGTGCCAGCCGGAACTTTGTGGGACAGGGGCAAGGAGCTTTCTTT
TRBD2 | TRBJ2-1 | NA | TRBV24-1 | CATATSGRAGSYNEQFF | TGTGCCACCGCGACTAGCGGGCGGGCTGGCTCCTACAATGAGCAGTTCTTC
TRBD2 | TRBJ2-1 | NA | TRBV2 | CASSGPGLETYNEQFF | TGTGCCAGCAGTGGACCGGGACTAGAAACTTACAATGAGCAGTTCTTC
NA | TRBJ2-7 | NA | TRBV11-2 | CASSRDKNYEQYF | TGTGCCAGCAGCCGGGACAAAAACTACGAGCAGTACTTC
TRBD2 | TRBJ2-3 | NA | TRBV27 | CASSPRGLAGDTQYF | TGTGCCAGCAGTCCCCGGGGACTAGCGGGAGATACGCAGTATTTT
TRBD2 | TRBJ2-5 | few | TRBV2 | CASTRGLAGAQETQYF | TGTGCCAGCACCCGAGGACTAGCGGGGGCCCAAGAGACCCAGTACTTC
NA | TRBJ2-3 | NA | TRBV3-1/TRBV3-2 | CASESSTDTQYF | TGTGCCAGCGAGTCAAGCACAGATACGCAGTATTTT
NA | TRBJ1-2 | many | TRBV11-3 | CASSLLAGRGYTF | TGTGCCAGCAGCTTATTAGCCGGCCGCGGCTACACCTTC
TRBD1 | TRBJ1-5 | NA | TRBV18 | CASSLSRDRESQPQHF | TGTGCCAGCTCACTTAGCCGGGACAGGGAGAGTCAGCCCCAGCATTTT
NA | TRBJ1-6 | NA | TRBV7-9 | CASSLGQTPNSPLHF | TGTGCCAGCAGCTTAGGGCAGACTCCTAATTCACCCCTCCACTTT
NA | TRBJ2-7 | NA | TRBV21-1 | CASSRGTGGPGEQYF | TGTGCCAGCAGCAGAGGGACAGGGGGCCCGGGAGAGCAGTACTTC
NA | TRBJ1-1 | NA | TRBV29-1 | CSVEGEYNTEAFF | TGCAGCGTTGAAGGGGAGTATAACACTGAAGCTTTCTTT
NA | TRBJ1-2 | NA | TRBV13 | CASSLQFNYGYTF | TGTGCCAGCAGCTTACAATTTAACTATGGCTACACCTTC
NA | TRBJ1-1 | NA | TRBV7-9 | CASSLALSLRRDLNTEAFF | TGTGCCAGCAGCTTAGCGCTGAGCCTAAGACGGGACTTGAACACTGAAGCTTTCTTT
TRBD2 | TRBJ2-7 | NA | TRBV6-1 | CASSESGTSGFYEQYF | TGTGCCAGCAGTGAATCGGGGACTAGCGGGTTCTACGAGCAGTACTTC
NA | TRBJ1-2 | few | TRBV24-1 | CAFEAGGLAVGYGYTF | TGTGCCTTCGAAGCTGGGGGCTTAGCAGTTGGTTATGGCTACACCTTC
NA | TRBJ1-3 | few | TRBV6-5 | CASSYGRSGNTIYF | TGTGCCAGCAGTTACGGTAGATCTGGAAACACCATATATTTT
NA | TRBJ2-1 | NA | TRBV12-3/TRBV12-4 | CASSLWRSEQFF | TGTGCCAGCAGCCTCTGGCGGTCGGAGCAGTTCTTC
NA | TRBJ2-4 | few | TRBV18 | CASSGTGFAPKNIQYF | TGTGCCAGCTCAGGCACAGGGTTCGCACCCAAAAACATTCAGTACTTC
TRBD2 | TRBJ2-3 | once | TRBV27 | CASSSWRGAITDTQYF | TGTGCCAGCAGTTCTTGGCGGGGGGCTATTACAGATACGCAGTATTTT